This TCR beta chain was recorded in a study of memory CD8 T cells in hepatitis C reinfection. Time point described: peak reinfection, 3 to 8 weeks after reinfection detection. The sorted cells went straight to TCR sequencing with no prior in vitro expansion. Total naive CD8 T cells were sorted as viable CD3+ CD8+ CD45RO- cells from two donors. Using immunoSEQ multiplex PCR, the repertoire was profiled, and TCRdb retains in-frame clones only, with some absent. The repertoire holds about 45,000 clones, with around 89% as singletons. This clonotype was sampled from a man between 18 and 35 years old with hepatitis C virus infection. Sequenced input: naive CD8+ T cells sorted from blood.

The CDR3 nucleotides are TGTGCCAGCAGTCCTCTGGGACTAGCCTACGAGCAGTACTTC. Protein product: CASSPLGLAYEQYF. The rearrangement joins TRBV6-5 to TRBJ2-7; 8 positions agree with TRBD2. Germline trimming cut 5 bases from V and 2 bases from J; bases unmatched to any gene: 5. Germline values: CDR1 MNHEY, CDR2 SVGAGI. The CDR3 sequence is 14 residues long.